One sample yielded the 32 T cell receptor beta chains listed below, sequenced in a study of breast tumors, draining lymph nodes, adjacent tissues. TCRdb re-called the multiplex PCR reads with MiXCR, one entry per CDR3 protein. Among over 150,000 distinct CDR3 sequences listed, approximately 30% were seen once. Axillary draining lymph nodes of breast cancer patients supplied the node samples. The sequencing input was axillary lymph node tissue. These receptors originate from a female donor with breast cancer. Some clones in this sample may be carry-over from other donors' samples.

The chain links TRBV4-2 to TRBJ2-2; the D call may be TRBD1 or TRBD2 (7 bases each). V dropped 1 base and J dropped 7 bases, with 13 bases sitting between them. Germline CDR1 LGHNA, CDR2 YNFKEQ. There are 15 residues in the CDR3. DNA for the CDR3: TGTGCCAGCAGCCAAGGTACAGGGGACTACGGGGAGCTGTTTTTT. This encodes CASSQGTGDYGELFF.

This clonotype was counted at least ten times. This sequence joins TRBV19 and TRBJ1-5; TRBD1 aligns across 12 bases. CDR3 length equals 18 residues. The J segment lost 4 bases and the V segment lost 1 base, leaving 8 bases of the junction unmatched. Germline CDR1 LNHDA, CDR2 SQIVND (reference sequence). For the CDR3, the DNA is TGTGCCAGTAGTATAGGCCGGGACAGGGGGCGTCCGAATCAGCCCCAGCATTTT. Its translation is CASSIGRDRGRPNQPQHF.

Turning to this clonotype: A read error may produce the germline difference seen at one junction end. This chain links TRBV6-4 with TRBJ2-5, with D perhaps TRBD2 (6 bases). There are 18 residues in the CDR3. Per the germline V gene, CDR1 is MRHNA and CDR2 is SNTAGT. CDR3 sequence (DNA): TGTGCCAGCAGTCACTCGACCGAACTAGAGGGGTGGAGGGGGACCCAGTACTTC. Translating it yields CASSHSTELEGWRGTQYF.

The DNA for the CDR3 is TGTGCCACCAGTGATTCGACGGGACTCACAGATACGCAGTATTTT. Protein sequence: CATSDSTGLTDTQYF. This chain uses TRBV24-1 with TRBJ2-3; tentative D call: TRBD2 (6 bases). V lost 2 bases, J lost 2 bases, and 10 bases lay in between. The V gene's germline CDR1 is KGHDR and CDR2 SFDVKD. The CDR3 has 15 amino acids.

This clonotype occurred many times. V and J are TRBV11-1 and TRBJ2-1, with D possibly matching TRBD1 (7 bases). Germline loops: CDR1 SGHAT, CDR2 FQDESV (reference sequence). CDR3 length equals 15 residues. Between the trimmed V and J ends, which lost 5 bases and 2 bases, there was a span of 13 bases. For the CDR3, the DNA is TGTGCCAGCAGCGCGGGACAGCGCACCTACAATGAGCAGTTCTTC. Translation: CASSAGQRTYNEQFF. The variable domain in full, completed from reference TRBV11-1 and TRBJ2-1, reads EAEVAQSPRYKITEKSQAVAFWCDPISGHATLYWYRQILGQGPELLVQFQDESVVDDSQLPKDRFSAERLKGVDSTLKIQPAELGDSAMYLCASSAGQRTYNEQFFGPGTRLTVL.

A word on this clonotype: This clone may be a read error of a much larger clone one base away. V usage is TRBV13 and J usage is TRBJ1-2; 11 bases fit TRBD1. Germline V gives CDR1 PRHDT, CDR2 FYEKMQ (reference sequence). The CDR3 covers 16 residues. The CDR3 spells CSSSLRTGTGGGGYTF. As DNA, the CDR3 is TGTTCCAGCAGCTTACGGACCGGGACAGGGGGTGGTGGCTACACCTTC.

The CDR3 region has the DNA TGTGCCAGCAGCATGCAGGGGGCTGGCACAGATACGCAGTATTTT. Translation gives CASSMQGAGTDTQYF. The chain joins TRBV11-2 to TRBJ2-3; 8 bases map to TRBD1. With 5 bases clipped from V and 1 base from J, the junction kept 5 bases outside the gene matches. CDR3 length: 15 amino acids. The germline V gene has CDR1 SGHAT and CDR2 FQNNGV.

A few counts support this clonotype. This sequence may be a read error, since a much larger clone differs from it by one base. The chain employs TRBV20-1 and TRBJ2-3; possible D gene TRBD2, 5 bases. V lost 6 bases to trimming and J lost 6 bases, with 22 bases between them. CDR3 length equals 15 residues. Germline lookup yields CDR1 DFQATT and CDR2 SNEGSKA (reference sequence). The chain's CDR3 is CSADRGADPSDTQYF. The CDR3 region has the DNA TGCAGTGCCGACCGAGGAGCGGACCCCTCGGATACGCAGTATTTT.

This clonotype was seen many times. This rearrangement joins TRBV13 to TRBJ2-7, with 14 bases lining up with TRBD2. Germline loops: CDR1 PRHDT, CDR2 FYEKMQ (reference sequence). The CDR3 consists of 16 residues. V lost 4 bases to trimming and J lost 4 bases; unmatched junction nucleotides: 6. The CDR3 spells CASSSYGLAGGYEQYF. DNA for the CDR3: TGTGCCAGCAGCTCCTACGGACTAGCGGGAGGTTACGAGCAGTACTTC.

This clonotype was recorded at least ten times. This sequence joins TRBV5-4 and TRBJ2-6; TRBD1 aligns across 9 bases. Trimming removed 3 bases from V and 1 base from J; junction bases left unmatched: 11. This CDR3 region has 19 residues. Germline V gene lookup returns CDR1 SGHNT and CDR2 YYREEE (reference sequence). The CDR3 DNA follows: TGTGCCAGCAGCTACACGGGCTGGACAGGGGTATCTGGGGCCAACGTCCTGACTTTC. It codes for CASSYTGWTGVSGANVLTF.

Of note for this clonotype: An end of the junction does not agree with germline; a read error may underlie this. The chain employs TRBV7-7 and TRBJ1-6, with a tentative D call TRBD1 (6 bases). The CDR3 has 17 amino acids. The germline V gene encodes CDR1 SSHAT and CDR2 FNYEAQ (reference sequence). The CDR3 here is CASSLEEGGSYNSPLHF. Written as DNA, the CDR3 is TGTGCTAGCAGCTTAGAGGAGGGGGGCTCCTATAATTCACCCCTCCACTTT.

The chain uses TRBV19 and TRBJ2-1; D is unclear. Trimming stripped 1 base from V and 1 base from J, with 8 bases between. The length of the CDR3 is 15 residues. The germline gives CDR1 LNHDA, CDR2 SQIVND (reference sequence). CDR3 DNA: TGTGCCAGTAGTATAGGGTCCCGGTCCTACAATGAGCAGTTCTTC. As protein: CASSIGSRSYNEQFF.

This clonotype was seen ten or more times. The chain joins TRBV19 to TRBJ2-5, with 8 bases that match TRBD2. V shed 6 bases and J 5 bases; nucleotides not matched to a gene: 5. This CDR3 contains 13 residues. CDR1 and CDR2 (germline): LNHDA, SQIVND (reference sequence). DNA for the CDR3: TGTGCCAGTAGCGGGAGGGCCAGTGAGACCCAGTACTTC. Its translation is CASSGRASETQYF.

The table lists this clonotype with many counts. The V gene is TRBV7-6, the J gene TRBJ2-7; the match to TRBD2 covers 7 bases. This CDR3 has 14 residues. The V segment lost 5 bases and the J segment 0 bases; nucleotides outside the gene matches: 4. The germline CDR1 and CDR2 sequences are SGHVS and FNYEAQ. The CDR3 region is CASSTRTSSYEQYF. CDR3 nucleotide sequence: TGTGCCAGCAGCACTCGGACTAGCTCCTACGAGCAGTACTTC.

This clonotype was found many times. The DNA of the CDR3 is TGTGCTAGTGCCCGGGGGGCCAGCTCCTACAATGAGCAGTTCTTC. It yields the protein CASARGASSYNEQFF. This chain links TRBV12-5 with TRBJ2-1; D possibly corresponds to TRBD2 (7 bases). Germline V gene lookup returns CDR1 LGHNT and CDR2 FRNRAP. CDR3 length: 15 residues. Trimming removed 7 bases from V and 0 bases from J, with 13 bases in between.

This clonotype was observed many times. The chain has TRBV25-1 and TRBJ1-5, with D unresolved. The length of the CDR3 is 13 residues. From germline, CDR1 is MGHDK and CDR2 SYGVNS. V was shortened by 4 bases and J by 8 bases, with 12 bases between the two germline ends. The CDR3 spells CASSASGAEPQHF. The CDR3 DNA reads TGTGCCAGCAGTGCCTCAGGTGCTGAGCCCCAGCATTTT.

In its sample, this clonotype was seen many times. V and J are TRBV20-1 and TRBJ2-7; D gene unclear. CDR3 length: 14 residues. V lost 1 base and J 0 bases, leaving 10 bases between the germline ends. Germline loops: CDR1 DFQATT, CDR2 SNEGSKA (reference sequence). CDR3 in amino acids: CSARVWLDSYEQYF. The CDR3 DNA is TGCAGTGCTAGAGTTTGGCTCGACTCCTACGAGCAGTACTTC.

With respect to this clonotype: A much larger clone differs from this one at a single base, so this may be a read error. The rearrangement links TRBV6-6 to TRBJ2-2, with 12 bases fitting TRBD2. The CDR3 extends over 18 amino acids. The V gene's germline CDR1 is MNHNY and CDR2 SVGAGI (reference sequence). CDR3 nucleotides: TGTGCCATCAGTTACCGGACTAGCGGGAAAGGACCGCGCGAGGAGCTGTTTTTT. Translation: CAISYRTSGKGPREELFF.

With regard to this clonotype: This clone may be a read error of a much larger clone one base away. V and J are TRBV4-2 and TRBJ1-4; maybe TRBD1 (5 bases). Germline assignment: CDR1 LGHNA and CDR2 YNFKEQ. The CDR3 extends over 16 amino acids. V lost 4 bases and J 4 bases, leaving 16 bases between the germline ends. In DNA form, the CDR3 reads TGTGCCAGCAGCCGACATGGGAGGGGAAATAATGAAAAACTGTTTTTT. It yields the protein CASSRHGRGNNEKLFF.

This clonotype was found a few times. The rearrangement links TRBV5-6 to TRBJ2-1; no reliable D call. The CDR3 has 16 amino acids. V was cut by 3 bases and J by 4 bases, with 17 bases left in between. Germline lookup yields CDR1 SGHDT and CDR2 YYEEEE. The CDR3 here is CASSSTLTTPYNEQFF. CDR3 bases: TGTGCCAGCAGCTCGACACTAACGACTCCGTACAATGAGCAGTTCTTC.

As regards this clonotype: A much larger clone differs by one base, so this may be a read error. A read error is likely, as this CDR3 ends without the conserved phenylalanine or tryptophan. This sequence joins TRBV6-5 and TRBJ2-1; TRBD2 might be the D (5 bases). The CDR3 covers 16 residues. Per the germline V gene, CDR1 is MNHEY and CDR2 is SVGAGI. V dropped 4 bases and J dropped 3 bases, with 16 bases sitting between them. The CDR3 coding sequence is TGTGCCAGCAGTTTCGACCGGGATTGGGACTACAATGAGCAGTTCTCC. Translated, it gives CASSFDRDWDYNEQFS.

This clonotype was counted many times. J is TRBJ2-6 and V is TRBV5-1; TRBD2 agrees at 7 bases. Trimming removed 1 base from V and 1 base from J; junction bases left unmatched: 14. The CDR3 totals 20 residues. Germline-derived CDR1 and CDR2 are SGHRS and YFSETQ. The chain's CDR3 is CASSLYGAGDRLSGANVLTF. The CDR3 coding sequence is TGCGCCAGCAGCTTGTATGGGGCGGGGGATCGACTTTCTGGGGCCAACGTCCTGACTTTC.

There are a few counts of this clonotype. The chain employs TRBV12-3 or TRBV12-4 and TRBJ2-2; D remains ambiguous. Trimming removed 3 bases at V and 0 bases at J, with 5 bases between. The CDR3 is 14 residues long. CDR3 in DNA: TGTGCCAGCAGTTTCACCTCGAACACCGGGGAGCTGTTTTTT. Protein product: CASSFTSNTGELFF.

The chain uses TRBV19 and TRBJ2-1; 12 bases map to TRBD1. CDR3 length equals 17 residues. J was trimmed by 10 bases and V by 1 base; bases with no gene match: 11. Germline CDR1 is LNHDA and CDR2 is SQIVND (reference sequence). DNA of the CDR3: TGTGCCAGTAGTATAGGCCGGGACAGGGGGCGTGAAGGAGAGCAGTTCTTC. Translating it yields CASSIGRDRGREGEQFF.

This clonotype was recorded many times. The chain carries TRBV5-6 and TRBJ1-3; D perhaps matches TRBD1 (6 bases). Germline CDR1 reads SGHDT; CDR2 reads YYEEEE. The germline V and J ends were trimmed by 3 bases and 2 bases, with 9 bases remaining between them. This CDR3 spans 14 amino acids. The CDR3 is CASSYRQAGNTIYF. CDR3 bases: TGTGCCAGCAGCTACAGACAGGCTGGAAACACCATATATTTT.

About this clonotype: One base away lies a much larger clone, so this may be a sequencing read error. The chain is built from TRBV14 and TRBJ2-5; D gene uncertain. Per germline, CDR1 SGHDN and CDR2 FVKESK. The CDR3 is 14 amino acids. CDR3 amino acids: CASSQRSVQEAQSF. As DNA, the CDR3 is TGTGCCAGCAGCCAAAGATCCGTACAAGAGGCCCAGTCCTTC.

This clonotype was counted many times. V gene TRBV6-6 combines with J gene TRBJ2-7, with 7 bases fitting TRBD1. The trim removed 4 bases at V and 0 bases at J, leaving 6 bases unmatched. The V gene's germline CDR1 is MNHNY and CDR2 SVGAGI (reference sequence). CDR3 length equals 15 residues. The CDR3 spells CASSSTGISSYEQYF. In nucleotides, the CDR3 is TGTGCCAGCAGTTCGACAGGGATCAGCTCCTACGAGCAGTACTTC.

This clonotype was seen only once. The chain carries TRBV15 and TRBJ1-2, with D tentatively TRBD1 (6 bases). V lost 5 bases, J lost 4 bases, and 14 bases lay in between. This CDR3 comprises 14 residues. Germline CDR1 reads LNHNV; CDR2 reads YYDKDF (reference sequence). The CDR3 DNA is TGTGCCACCAGCGGAGCTGGACAGATCTATGGCTACACCTTC. This sequence encodes CATSGAGQIYGYTF.

The count of this clonotype is one. V is TRBV10-3 and J is TRBJ1-2, with D perhaps matching TRBD1 (6 bases). CDR3 size: 14 residues. Germline V gene data show CDR1 as ENHRY and CDR2 as SYGVKD. Trimming shortened V by 7 bases and J by 5 bases, and 17 bases separated the two germline ends. DNA for the CDR3: TGTGCCATCAATCCGACAGGTCGGACTTATGGCTACACCTTC. It is translated as CAINPTGRTYGYTF.

Worth noting for this clonotype: This may stem from a read error, because a much larger clone lies one nucleotide away. The chain joins TRBV30 to TRBJ1-2; TRBD1 might be the D (5 bases). Germline values: CDR1 GTSNPN, CDR2 SVGIG (reference sequence). This CDR3 is 14 amino acids long. The V and J ends lost 0 bases and 4 bases respectively, with 12 bases between them. The CDR3 DNA is TGTGCCTGGAGTGTACGAGACAGAATCTATGGCTACACCTTC. This codes for CAWSVRDRIYGYTF.

The chain's CDR3 is CASSLGLVASYEQYF. CDR3 bases: TGTGCCAGCAGTTTAGGATTGGTTGCCTCCTACGAGCAGTACTTC. This rearrangement joins TRBV28 to TRBJ2-7; no clear D. Trimming cost V 2 bases and J 0 bases, with 11 bases left between them. Germline assignment: CDR1 MDHEN and CDR2 SYDVKM. The CDR3 extends over 15 amino acids.

The rearrangement links TRBV24-1 to TRBJ2-1; D may be TRBD1 (6 bases). CDR1 KGHDR and CDR2 SFDVKD come from the germline V gene. V lost 5 bases to trimming and J lost 0 bases, with 13 bases between them. The CDR3 consists of 16 residues. The CDR3 region is CATSGDRPDSYNEQFF. The CDR3, as DNA: TGTGCCACCAGTGGCGACAGGCCCGACTCCTACAATGAGCAGTTCTTC.